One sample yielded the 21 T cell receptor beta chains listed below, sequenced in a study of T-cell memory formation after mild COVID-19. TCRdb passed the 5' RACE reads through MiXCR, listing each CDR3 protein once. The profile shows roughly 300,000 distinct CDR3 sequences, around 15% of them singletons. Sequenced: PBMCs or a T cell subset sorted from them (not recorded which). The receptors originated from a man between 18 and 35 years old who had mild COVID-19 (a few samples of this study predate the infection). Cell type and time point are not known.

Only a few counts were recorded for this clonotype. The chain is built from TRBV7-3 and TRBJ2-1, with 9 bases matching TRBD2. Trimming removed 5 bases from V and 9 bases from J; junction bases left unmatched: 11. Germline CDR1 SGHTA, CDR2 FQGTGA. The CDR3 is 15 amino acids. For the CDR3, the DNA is TGTGCCAGCAGCACCGTAGCGGGGGCCCGGGGTGAGCAGTTCTTC. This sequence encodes CASSTVAGARGEQFF.

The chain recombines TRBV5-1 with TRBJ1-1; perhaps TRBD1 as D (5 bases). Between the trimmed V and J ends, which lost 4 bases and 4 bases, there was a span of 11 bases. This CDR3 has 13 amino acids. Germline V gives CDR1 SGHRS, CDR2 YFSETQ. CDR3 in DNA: TGCGCCAGCAGCCCGGGGGTAACCACTGAAGCTTTCTTT. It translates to CASSPGVTTEAFF.

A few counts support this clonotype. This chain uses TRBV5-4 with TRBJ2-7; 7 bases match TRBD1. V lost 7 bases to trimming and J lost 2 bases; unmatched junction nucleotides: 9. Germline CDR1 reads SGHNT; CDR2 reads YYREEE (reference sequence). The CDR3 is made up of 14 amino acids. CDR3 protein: CASSRDSVTYEQYV. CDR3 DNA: TGTGCCAGCTCCCGGGACAGTGTCACCTACGAGCAGTACGTC.

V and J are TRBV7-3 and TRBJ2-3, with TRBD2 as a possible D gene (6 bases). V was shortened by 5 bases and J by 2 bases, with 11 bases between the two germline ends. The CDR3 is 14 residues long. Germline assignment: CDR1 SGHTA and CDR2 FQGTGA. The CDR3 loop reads CASSRSGFTDTQYF. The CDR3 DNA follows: TGTGCCAGCAGCAGGAGCGGGTTCACAGATACGCAGTATTTT.

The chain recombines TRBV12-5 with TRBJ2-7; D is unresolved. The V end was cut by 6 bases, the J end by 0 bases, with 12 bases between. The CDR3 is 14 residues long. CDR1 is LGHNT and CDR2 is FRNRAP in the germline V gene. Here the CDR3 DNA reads TGTGCTAGTGGCCTCGGATGGAGCTCCTACGAGCAGTACGTC. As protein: CASGLGWSSYEQYV.

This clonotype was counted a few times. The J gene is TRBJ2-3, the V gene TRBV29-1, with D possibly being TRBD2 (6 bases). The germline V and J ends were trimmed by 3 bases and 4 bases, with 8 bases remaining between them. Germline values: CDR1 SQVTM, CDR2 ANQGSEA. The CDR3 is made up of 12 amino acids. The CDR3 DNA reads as TGCAGCGTTGAGCGGGGCCCAGATACGCAGTATTTT. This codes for CSVERGPDTQYF.

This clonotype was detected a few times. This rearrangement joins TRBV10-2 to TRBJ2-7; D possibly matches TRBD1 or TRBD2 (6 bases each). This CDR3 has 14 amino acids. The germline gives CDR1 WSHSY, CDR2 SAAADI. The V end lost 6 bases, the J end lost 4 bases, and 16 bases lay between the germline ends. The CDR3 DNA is TGCGCCAGCAGAGTCGGGGGCGCGAGTTACGAGCAGTACTTC. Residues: CASRVGGASYEQYF.

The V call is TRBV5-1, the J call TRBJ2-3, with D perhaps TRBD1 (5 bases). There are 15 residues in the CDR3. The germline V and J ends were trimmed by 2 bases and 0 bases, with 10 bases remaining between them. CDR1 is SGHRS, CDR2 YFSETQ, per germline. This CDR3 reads CASSFDSASTDTQYF. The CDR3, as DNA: TGCGCCAGCAGCTTTGACAGTGCTAGCACAGATACGCAGTATTTT.

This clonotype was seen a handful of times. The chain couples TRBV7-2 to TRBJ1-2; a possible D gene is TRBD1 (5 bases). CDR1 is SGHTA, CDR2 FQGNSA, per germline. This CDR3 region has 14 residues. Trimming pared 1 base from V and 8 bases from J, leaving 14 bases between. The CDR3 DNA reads TGTGCCAGCAGCTTAGTGGGGCAGGGTGACGGCTACACCTTC. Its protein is CASSLVGQGDGYTF.

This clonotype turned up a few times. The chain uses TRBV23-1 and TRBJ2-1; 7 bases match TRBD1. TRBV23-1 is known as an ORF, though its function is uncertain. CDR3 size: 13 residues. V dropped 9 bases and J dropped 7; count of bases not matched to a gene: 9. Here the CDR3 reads CARNQTGRNEQFF. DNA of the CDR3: TGCGCCAGAAACCAGACAGGGCGGAATGAGCAGTTCTTC.

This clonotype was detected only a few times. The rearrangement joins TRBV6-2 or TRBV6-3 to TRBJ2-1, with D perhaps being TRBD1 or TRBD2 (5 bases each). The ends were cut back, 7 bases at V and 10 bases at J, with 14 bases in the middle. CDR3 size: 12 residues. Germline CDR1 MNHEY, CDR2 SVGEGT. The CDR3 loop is CASTPRGGEQFF. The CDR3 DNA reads TGTGCCAGCACCCCTCGGGGCGGCGAGCAGTTCTTC.

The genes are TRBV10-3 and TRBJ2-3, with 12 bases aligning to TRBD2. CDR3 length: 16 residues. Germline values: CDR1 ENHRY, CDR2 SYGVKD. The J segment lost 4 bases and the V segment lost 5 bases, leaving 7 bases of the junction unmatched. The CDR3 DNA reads TGTGCCATCAGTCCCCTAGCGGGGGGGTTGGCAGATACGCAGTATTTT. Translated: CAISPLAGGLADTQYF.

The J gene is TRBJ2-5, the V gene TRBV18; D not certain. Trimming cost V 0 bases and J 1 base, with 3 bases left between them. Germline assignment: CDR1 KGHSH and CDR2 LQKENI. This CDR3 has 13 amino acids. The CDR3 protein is CASSPPVQETQYF. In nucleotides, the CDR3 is TGTGCCAGCTCACCACCAGTCCAAGAGACCCAGTACTTC.

CDR3 region: CASKLTGGDSPLHF. The CDR3 DNA is TGTGCCAGCAAACTGACAGGGGGTGATTCACCCCTCCACTTT. The chain employs TRBV12-3 or TRBV12-4 and TRBJ1-6; 9 bases are a match to TRBD1. With 7 bases clipped from V and 8 bases from J, the junction kept 6 bases outside the gene matches. This CDR3 spans 14 amino acids.

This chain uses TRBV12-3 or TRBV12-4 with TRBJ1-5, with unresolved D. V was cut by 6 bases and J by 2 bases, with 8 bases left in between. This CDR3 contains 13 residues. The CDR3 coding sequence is TGTGCCAGCAGCCAACATCGCAATCAGCCCCAGCATTTT. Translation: CASSQHRNQPQHF.

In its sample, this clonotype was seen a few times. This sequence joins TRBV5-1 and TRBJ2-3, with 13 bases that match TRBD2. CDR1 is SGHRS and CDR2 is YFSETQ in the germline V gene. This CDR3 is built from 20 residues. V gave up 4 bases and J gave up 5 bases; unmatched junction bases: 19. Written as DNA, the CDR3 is TGCGCCAGCAGCAAACCAACTAGCGGGGGGGAAGGTTCCCCAAAAGATACGCAGTATTTT. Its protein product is CASSKPTSGGEGSPKDTQYF.

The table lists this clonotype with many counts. CDR3: CASGGAGETQYF. As DNA, the CDR3 is TGTGCCAGCGGTGGAGCTGGCGAGACCCAGTACTTC. V gene TRBV12-3 or TRBV12-4 combines with J gene TRBJ2-5; D not certain. V lost 8 bases to trimming and J lost 5 bases, with 12 bases between them. The length of the CDR3 is 12 residues.

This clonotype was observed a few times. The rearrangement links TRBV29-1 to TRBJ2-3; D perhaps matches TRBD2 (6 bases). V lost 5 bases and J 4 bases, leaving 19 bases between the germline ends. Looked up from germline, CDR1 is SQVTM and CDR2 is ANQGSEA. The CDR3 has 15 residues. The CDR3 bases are TGCAGCGTTCTTACCGGGACTTTAAGTGCAGATACGCAGTATTTT. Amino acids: CSVLTGTLSADTQYF.

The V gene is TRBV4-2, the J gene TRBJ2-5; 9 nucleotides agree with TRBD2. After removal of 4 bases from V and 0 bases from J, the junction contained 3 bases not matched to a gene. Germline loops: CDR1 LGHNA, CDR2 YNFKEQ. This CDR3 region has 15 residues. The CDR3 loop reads CASSPAGGDQETQYF. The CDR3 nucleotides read TGTGCCAGCAGCCCGGCGGGGGGGGACCAAGAGACCCAGTACTTC.

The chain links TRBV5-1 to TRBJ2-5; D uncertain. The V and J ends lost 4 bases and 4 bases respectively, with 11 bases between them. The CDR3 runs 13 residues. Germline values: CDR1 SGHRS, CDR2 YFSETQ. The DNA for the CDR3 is TGCGCCAGCAGCCCCGGATACGGAGAGACCCAGTACTTC. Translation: CASSPGYGETQYF. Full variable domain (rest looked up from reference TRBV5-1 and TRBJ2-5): KAGVTQTPRYLIKTRGQQVTLSCSPISGHRSVSWYQQTPGQGLQFLFEYFSETQRNKGNFPGRFSGRQFSNSRSEMNVSTLELGDSALYLCASSPGYGETQYFGPGTRLLVL.

The CDR3 protein is CASSLTGRGDGYTF. CDR3 nucleotides: TGTGCCAGCAGCTTAACGGGAAGGGGGGATGGCTACACCTTC. The chain joins TRBV7-3 to TRBJ1-2; tentative D call: TRBD1 (6 bases). This CDR3 is built from 14 residues. Germline lookup yields CDR1 SGHTA and CDR2 FQGTGA. Trimming took off 0 bases at V and 6 bases at J, with 11 bases between the two ends.